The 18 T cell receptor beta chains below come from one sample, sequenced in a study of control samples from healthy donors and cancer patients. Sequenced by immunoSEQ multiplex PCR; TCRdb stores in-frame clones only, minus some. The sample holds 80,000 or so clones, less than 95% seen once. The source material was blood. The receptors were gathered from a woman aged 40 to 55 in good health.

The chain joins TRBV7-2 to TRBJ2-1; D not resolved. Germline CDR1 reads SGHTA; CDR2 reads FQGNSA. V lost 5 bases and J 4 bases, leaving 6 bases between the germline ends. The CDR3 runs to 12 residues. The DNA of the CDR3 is TGTGCCAGCAGCCCTCTTTACAATGAGCAGTTCTTC. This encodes CASSPLYNEQFF.

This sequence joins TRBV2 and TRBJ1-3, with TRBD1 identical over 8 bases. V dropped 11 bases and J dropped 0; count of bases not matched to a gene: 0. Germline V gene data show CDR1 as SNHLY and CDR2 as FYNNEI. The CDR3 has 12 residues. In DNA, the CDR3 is TGTGCCGGACAGGGCTCTGGAAACACCATATATTTT. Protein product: CAGQGSGNTIYF.

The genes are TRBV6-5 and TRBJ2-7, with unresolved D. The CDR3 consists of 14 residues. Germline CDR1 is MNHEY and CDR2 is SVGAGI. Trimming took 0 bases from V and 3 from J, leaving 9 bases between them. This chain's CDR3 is CASSYSSGLYEQYF. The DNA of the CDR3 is TGTGCCAGCAGTTACTCTTCTGGGCTCTACGAGCAGTACTTC.

CDR3 bases: TGTGCCACCGGCCCCCTAGGTACCTCCTACGAGCAGTACTTC. This encodes CATGPLGTSYEQYF. The V call is TRBV27, the J call TRBJ2-7; D ambiguous. The germline gives CDR1 MNHEY, CDR2 SMNVEV (reference sequence). The CDR3 totals 14 residues. Between the trimmed V and J ends, which lost 10 bases and 0 bases, there was a span of 16 bases.

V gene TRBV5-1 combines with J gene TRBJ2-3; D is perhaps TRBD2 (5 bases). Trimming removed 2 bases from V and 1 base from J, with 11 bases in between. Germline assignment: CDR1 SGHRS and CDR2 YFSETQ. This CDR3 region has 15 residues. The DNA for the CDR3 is TGCGCCAGCAGCTTAACCGCGGGTGGCACAGATACGCAGTATTTT. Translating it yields CASSLTAGGTDTQYF. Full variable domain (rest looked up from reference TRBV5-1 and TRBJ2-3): KAGVTQTPRYLIKTRGQQVTLSCSPISGHRSVSWYQQTPGQGLQFLFEYFSETQRNKGNFPGRFSGRQFSNSRSEMNVSTLELGDSALYLCASSLTAGGTDTQYFGPGTRLTVL.

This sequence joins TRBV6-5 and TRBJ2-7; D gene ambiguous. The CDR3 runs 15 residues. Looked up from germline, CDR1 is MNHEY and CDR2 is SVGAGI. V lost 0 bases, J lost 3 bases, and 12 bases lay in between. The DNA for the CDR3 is TGTGCCAGCAGTTACTCAAGTCCGGGTCGCTACGAGCAGTACTTC. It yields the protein CASSYSSPGRYEQYF.

The CDR3: CASGSAGGVPNYGYTF. The CDR3 DNA sequence: TGTGCTAGTGGTTCGGCGGGGGGGGTCCCTAACTATGGCTACACCTTC. This rearrangement joins TRBV12-5 to TRBJ1-2; tentative D call: TRBD1 (5 bases). The CDR3 is 16 amino acids. Germline V lookup: CDR1 LGHNT, CDR2 FRNRAP. V dropped 4 bases and J dropped 0 bases, with 15 bases sitting between them.

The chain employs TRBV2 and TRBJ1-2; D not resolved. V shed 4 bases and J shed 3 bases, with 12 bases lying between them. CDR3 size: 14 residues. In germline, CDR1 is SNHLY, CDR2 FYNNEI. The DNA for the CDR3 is TGTGCCAGCAGTGCCGGGGATAGGGACTATGGCTACACCTTC. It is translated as CASSAGDRDYGYTF.

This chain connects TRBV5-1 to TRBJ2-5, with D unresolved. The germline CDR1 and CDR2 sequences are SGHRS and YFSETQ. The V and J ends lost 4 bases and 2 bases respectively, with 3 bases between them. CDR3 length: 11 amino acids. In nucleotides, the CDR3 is TGCGCCAGCAGCGTTCAAGAGACCCAGTACTTC. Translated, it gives CASSVQETQYF.

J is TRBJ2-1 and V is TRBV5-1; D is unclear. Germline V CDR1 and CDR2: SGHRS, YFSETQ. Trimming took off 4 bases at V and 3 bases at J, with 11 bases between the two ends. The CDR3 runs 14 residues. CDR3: CASSPREVYNEQFF. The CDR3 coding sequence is TGCGCCAGCAGCCCCAGAGAGGTCTACAATGAGCAGTTCTTC.

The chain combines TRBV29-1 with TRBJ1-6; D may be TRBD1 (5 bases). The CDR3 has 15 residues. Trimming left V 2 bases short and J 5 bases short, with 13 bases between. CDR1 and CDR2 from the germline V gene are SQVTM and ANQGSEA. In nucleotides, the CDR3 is TGCAGCGTTGAACCGGGACTTCTCCATAATTCACCCCTCCACTTT. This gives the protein CSVEPGLLHNSPLHF.

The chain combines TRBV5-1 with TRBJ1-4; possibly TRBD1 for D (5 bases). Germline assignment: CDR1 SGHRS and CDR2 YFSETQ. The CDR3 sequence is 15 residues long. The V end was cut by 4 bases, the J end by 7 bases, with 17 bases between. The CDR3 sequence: CASSAVQGRSEKLFF. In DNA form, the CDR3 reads TGCGCCAGCAGCGCCGTTCAGGGAAGGAGTGAAAAACTGTTTTTT.

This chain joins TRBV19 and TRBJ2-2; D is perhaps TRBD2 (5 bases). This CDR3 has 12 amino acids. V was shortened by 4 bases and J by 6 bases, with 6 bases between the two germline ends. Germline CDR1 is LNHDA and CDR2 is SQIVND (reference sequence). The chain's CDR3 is CASSTRAGELFF. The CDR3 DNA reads TGTGCCAGTAGTACGAGGGCCGGGGAGCTGTTTTTT.

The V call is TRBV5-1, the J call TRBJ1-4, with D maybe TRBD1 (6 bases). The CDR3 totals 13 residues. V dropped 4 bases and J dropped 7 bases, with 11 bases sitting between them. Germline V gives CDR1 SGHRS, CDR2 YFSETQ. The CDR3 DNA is TGCGCCAGCAGCCAGGACAGTGGTGAAAAACTGTTTTTT. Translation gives CASSQDSGEKLFF.

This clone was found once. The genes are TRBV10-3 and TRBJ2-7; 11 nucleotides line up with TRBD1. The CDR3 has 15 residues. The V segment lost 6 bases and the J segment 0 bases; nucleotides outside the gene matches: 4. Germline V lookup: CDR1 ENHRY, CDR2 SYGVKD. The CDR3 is CAIRPGTGGSYEQYF. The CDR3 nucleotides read TGTGCCATCAGGCCCGGGACAGGGGGCTCCTACGAGCAGTACTTC.

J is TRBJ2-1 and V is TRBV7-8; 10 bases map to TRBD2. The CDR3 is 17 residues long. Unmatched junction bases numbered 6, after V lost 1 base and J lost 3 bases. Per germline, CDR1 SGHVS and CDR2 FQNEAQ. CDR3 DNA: TGTGCCAGCAGCTTAGGAGCTAGCGGGAGCTTCTACAATGAGCAGTTCTTC. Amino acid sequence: CASSLGASGSFYNEQFF.

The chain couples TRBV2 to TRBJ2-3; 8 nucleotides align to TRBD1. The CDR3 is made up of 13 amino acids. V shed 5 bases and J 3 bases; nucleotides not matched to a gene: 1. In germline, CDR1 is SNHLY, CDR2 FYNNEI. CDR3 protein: CASSWDRTDTQYF. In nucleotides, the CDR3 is TGTGCCAGCAGTTGGGACAGGACAGATACGCAGTATTTT.

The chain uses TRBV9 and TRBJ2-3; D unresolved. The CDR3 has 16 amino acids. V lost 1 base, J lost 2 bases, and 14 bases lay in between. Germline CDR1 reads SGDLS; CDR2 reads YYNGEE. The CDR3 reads CASSVWSAITTDTQYF. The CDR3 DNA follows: TGTGCCAGCAGCGTATGGTCGGCTATTACCACAGATACGCAGTATTTT.